This record looks at one T cell receptor beta chain sequence and its context. Antigen specificity is unknown. The data were taken from a study of T cell responses to AZD1222 COVID-19 vaccine. Whole-study results and caveats: Epitopes outside B.1.351 and B.1.1.7 mutated regions reportedly drew nearly half of spike TCRs. Only a handful of individuals given AZD1222 were seropositive at baseline.

V lost 3 bases and J 0 bases, leaving 15 bases between the germline ends. The CDR3 covers 17 residues. The germline V gene encodes CDR1 KGHSH and CDR2 LQKENI. The table came from immunoSEQ multiplex PCR; TCRdb's copy has only in-frame clones and leaves some out. Here the sample spans 160,000 or so clones, around 89% being singletons. Second doses were pooled across both intervals (about 4 or about 12 weeks). The TCR originated in an adult who received the AZD1222 COVID-19 vaccine. The sequences come from peripheral blood, collected 28 days after the second AZD1222 dose. The chain uses TRBV18 and TRBJ1-3, with D hard to call. Here the CDR3 DNA reads TGTGCCAGCTCACCGTCGCACAAACGCTCCTCTGGAAACACCATATATTTT. This codes for CASSPSHKRSSGNTIYF.